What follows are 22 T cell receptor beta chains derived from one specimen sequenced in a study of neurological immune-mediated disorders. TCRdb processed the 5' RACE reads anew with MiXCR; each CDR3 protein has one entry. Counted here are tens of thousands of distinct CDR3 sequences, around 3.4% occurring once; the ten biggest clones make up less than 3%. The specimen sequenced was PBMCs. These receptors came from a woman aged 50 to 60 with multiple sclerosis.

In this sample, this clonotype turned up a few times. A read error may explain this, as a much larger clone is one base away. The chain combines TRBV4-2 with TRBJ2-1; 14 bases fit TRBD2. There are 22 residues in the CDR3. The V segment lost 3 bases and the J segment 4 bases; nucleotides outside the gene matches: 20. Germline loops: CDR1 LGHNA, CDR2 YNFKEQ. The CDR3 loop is CASSHPAPGLAGATTRYNEQFF. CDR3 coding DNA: TGTGCCAGCAGCCACCCCGCTCCGGGACTAGCGGGAGCCACCACTCGGTACAATGAGCAGTTCTTC.

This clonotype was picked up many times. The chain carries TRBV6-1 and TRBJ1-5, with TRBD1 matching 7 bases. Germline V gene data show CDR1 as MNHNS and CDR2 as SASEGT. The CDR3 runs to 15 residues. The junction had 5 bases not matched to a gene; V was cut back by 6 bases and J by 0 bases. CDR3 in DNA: TGTGCCAGCAGGGCCCGGACAGGTAGCAATCAGCCCCAGCATTTT. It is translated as CASRARTGSNQPQHF.

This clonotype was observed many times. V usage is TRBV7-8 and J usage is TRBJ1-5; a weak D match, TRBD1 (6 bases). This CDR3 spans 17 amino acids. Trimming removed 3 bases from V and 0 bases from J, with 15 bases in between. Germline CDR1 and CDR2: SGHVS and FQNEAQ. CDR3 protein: CASSFTGSPFSNQPQHF. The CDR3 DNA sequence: TGTGCCAGCAGCTTTACAGGGTCCCCCTTTAGCAATCAGCCCCAGCATTTT.

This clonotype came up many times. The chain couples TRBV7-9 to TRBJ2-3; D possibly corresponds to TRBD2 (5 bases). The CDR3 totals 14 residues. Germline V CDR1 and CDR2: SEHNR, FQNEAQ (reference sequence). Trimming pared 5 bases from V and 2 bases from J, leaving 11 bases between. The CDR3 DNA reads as TGTGCCAGCAGCCCCTTGACTACCACAGATACGCAGTATTTT. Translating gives CASSPLTTTDTQYF.

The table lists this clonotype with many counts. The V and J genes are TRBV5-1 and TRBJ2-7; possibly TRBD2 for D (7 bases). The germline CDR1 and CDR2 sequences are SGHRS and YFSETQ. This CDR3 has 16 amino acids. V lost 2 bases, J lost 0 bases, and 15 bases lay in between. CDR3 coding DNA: TGCGCCAGCAGCTTCGGTTCCGGGGGGCCCTCCTACGAGCAGTACTTC. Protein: CASSFGSGGPSYEQYF.

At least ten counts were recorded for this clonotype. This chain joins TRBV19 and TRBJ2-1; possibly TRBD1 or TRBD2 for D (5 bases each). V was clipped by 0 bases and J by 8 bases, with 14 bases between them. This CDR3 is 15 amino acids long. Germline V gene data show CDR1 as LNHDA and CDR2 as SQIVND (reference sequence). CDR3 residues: CASSIDRGRVDEQFF. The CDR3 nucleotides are TGTGCCAGTAGTATAGATCGGGGCAGGGTCGATGAGCAGTTCTTC. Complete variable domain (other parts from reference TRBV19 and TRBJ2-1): DGGITQSPKYLFRKEGQNVTLSCEQNLNHDAMYWYRQDPGQGLRLIYYSQIVNDFQKGDIAEGYSVSREKKESFPLTVTSAQKNPTAFYLCASSIDRGRVDEQFFGPGTRLTVL.

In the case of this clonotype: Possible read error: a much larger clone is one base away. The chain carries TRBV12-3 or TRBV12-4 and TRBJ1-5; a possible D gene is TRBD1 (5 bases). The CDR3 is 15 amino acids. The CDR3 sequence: CASNPGPYSNQPQNF. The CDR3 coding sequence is TGTGCCAGCAACCCGGGACCCTATAGCAATCAGCCCCAGAATTTT.

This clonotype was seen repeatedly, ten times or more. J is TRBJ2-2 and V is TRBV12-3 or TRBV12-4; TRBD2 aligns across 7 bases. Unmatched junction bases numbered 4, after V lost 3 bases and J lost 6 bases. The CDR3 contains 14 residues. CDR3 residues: CASSLTSPPGELFF. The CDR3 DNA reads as TGTGCCAGCAGTTTGACTAGCCCCCCCGGGGAGCTGTTTTTT.

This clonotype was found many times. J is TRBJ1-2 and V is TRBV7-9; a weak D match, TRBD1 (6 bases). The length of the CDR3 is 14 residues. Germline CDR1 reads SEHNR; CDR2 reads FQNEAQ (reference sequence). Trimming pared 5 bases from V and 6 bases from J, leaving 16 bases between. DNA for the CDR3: TGTGCCAGCAGCCCTAGTTGGCGGGGGCATGGCTACACCTTC. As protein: CASSPSWRGHGYTF.

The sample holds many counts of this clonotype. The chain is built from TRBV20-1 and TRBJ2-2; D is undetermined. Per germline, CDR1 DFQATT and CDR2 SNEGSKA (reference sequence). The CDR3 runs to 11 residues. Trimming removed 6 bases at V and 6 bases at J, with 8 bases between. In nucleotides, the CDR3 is TGCAGTGCCCGCCGGGCCGGGGAGCTGTTTTTT. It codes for CSARRAGELFF.

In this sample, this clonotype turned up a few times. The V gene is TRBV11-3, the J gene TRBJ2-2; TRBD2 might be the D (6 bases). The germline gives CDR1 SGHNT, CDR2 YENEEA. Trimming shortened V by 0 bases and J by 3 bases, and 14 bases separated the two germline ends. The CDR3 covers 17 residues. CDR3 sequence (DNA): TGTGCCAGCAGCTTAGATGGATGGGGGGTTGACACCGGGGAGCTGTTTTTT. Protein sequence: CASSLDGWGVDTGELFF.

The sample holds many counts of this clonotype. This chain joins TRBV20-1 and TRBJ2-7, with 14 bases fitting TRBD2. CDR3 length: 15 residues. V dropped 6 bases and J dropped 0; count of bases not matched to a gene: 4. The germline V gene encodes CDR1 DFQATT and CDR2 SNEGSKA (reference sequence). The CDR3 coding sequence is TGCAGTGCGCTGACTAGCGGGAGGGGCTCCTACGAGCAGTACTTC. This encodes CSALTSGRGSYEQYF.

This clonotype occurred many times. DNA for the CDR3: TGTGCCAGCAGTTTTGTCGGAACCGGGGAGCTGTTTTTT. Amino acid sequence: CASSFVGTGELFF. The V and J genes are TRBV12-3 or TRBV12-4 and TRBJ2-2; unclear D gene. V was shortened by 3 bases and J by 5 bases, with 7 bases between the two germline ends. The CDR3 covers 13 residues.

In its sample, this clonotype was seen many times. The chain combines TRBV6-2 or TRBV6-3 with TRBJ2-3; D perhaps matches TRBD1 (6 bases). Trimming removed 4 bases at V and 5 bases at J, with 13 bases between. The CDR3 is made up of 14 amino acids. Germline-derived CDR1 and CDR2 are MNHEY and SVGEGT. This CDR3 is CASSFGTWIDTQYF. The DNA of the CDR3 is TGTGCCAGCAGTTTCGGGACATGGATAGATACGCAGTATTTT.

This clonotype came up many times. CDR3 amino acids: CASSLEGRRGTDTQYF. The CDR3 nucleotides are TGCGCCAGCAGCTTGGAAGGGCGACGGGGCACAGATACGCAGTATTTT. This chain connects TRBV5-1 to TRBJ2-3; D unresolved. Per the germline V gene, CDR1 is SGHRS and CDR2 is YFSETQ. Trimming shortened V by 0 bases and J by 1 base, and 12 bases separated the two germline ends. This CDR3 has 16 amino acids.

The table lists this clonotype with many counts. The CDR3 region is CASSQEGRGVLYTEAFF. CDR3 sequence (DNA): TGTGCCAGCAGCCAAGAGGGACGCGGGGTATTGTACACTGAAGCTTTCTTT. The chain is built from TRBV3-1 and TRBJ1-1, with D tentatively TRBD1 (5 bases). V was clipped by 0 bases and J by 3 bases, with 17 bases between them. Looked up from germline, CDR1 is LGHDT and CDR2 is YNNKEL (reference sequence). The CDR3 sequence is 17 residues long.

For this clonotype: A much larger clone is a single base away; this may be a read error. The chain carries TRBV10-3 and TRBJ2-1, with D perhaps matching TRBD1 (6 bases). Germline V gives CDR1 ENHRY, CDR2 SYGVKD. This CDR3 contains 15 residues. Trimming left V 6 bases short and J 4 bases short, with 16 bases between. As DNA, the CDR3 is TGTGCCATCAGATCTTCCAGCAGGGGTTACAATGAGCAGTTCTTC. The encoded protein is CAIRSSSRGYNEQFF.

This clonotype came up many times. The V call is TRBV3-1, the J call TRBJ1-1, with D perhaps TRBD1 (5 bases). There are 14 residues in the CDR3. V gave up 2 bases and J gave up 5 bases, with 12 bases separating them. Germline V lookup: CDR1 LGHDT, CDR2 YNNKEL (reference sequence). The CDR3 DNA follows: TGTGCCAGCAGCCAAAACAGGATTGGGACTGAAGCTTTCTTT. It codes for CASSQNRIGTEAFF. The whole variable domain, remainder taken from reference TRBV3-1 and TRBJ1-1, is DTAVSQTPKYLVTQMGNDKSIKCEQNLGHDTMYWYKQDSKKFLKIMFSYNNKELIINETVPNRFSPKSPDKAHLNLHINSLELGDSAVYFCASSQNRIGTEAFFGQGTRLTVV.

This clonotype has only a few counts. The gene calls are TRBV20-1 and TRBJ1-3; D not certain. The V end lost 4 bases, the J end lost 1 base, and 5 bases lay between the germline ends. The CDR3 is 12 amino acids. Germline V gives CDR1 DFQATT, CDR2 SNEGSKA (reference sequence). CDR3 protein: CSAMASGNTIYF. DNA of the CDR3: TGCAGTGCTATGGCTTCTGGAAACACCATATATTTT.

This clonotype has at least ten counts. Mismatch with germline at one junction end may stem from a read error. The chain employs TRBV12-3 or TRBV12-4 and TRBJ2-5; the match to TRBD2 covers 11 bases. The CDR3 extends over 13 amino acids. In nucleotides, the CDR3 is TGTGCCAGCAGTTTACGACTAGCGGGGCTTGTGGACTTC. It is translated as CASSLRLAGLVDF.

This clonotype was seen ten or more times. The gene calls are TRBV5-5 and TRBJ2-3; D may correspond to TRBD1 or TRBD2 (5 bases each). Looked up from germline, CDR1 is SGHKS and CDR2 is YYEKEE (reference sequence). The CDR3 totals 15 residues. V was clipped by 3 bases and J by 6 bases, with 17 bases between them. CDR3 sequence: CASSSTGAHGDTQYF. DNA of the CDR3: TGTGCCAGCAGCTCCACCGGGGCCCATGGTGATACGCAGTATTTT. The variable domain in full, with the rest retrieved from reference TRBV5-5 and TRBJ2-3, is DAGVTQSPTHLIKTRGQQVTLRCSPISGHKSVSWYQQVLGQGPQFIFQYYEKEERGRGNFPDRFSARQFPNYSSELNVNALLLGDSALYLCASSSTGAHGDTQYFGPGTRLTVL.

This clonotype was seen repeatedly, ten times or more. CDR3 protein: CASSLAGTGKLEQYF. The CDR3 DNA sequence: TGCGCCAGCAGCTTGGCCGGGACAGGGAAATTAGAGCAGTACTTC. This rearrangement joins TRBV5-1 to TRBJ2-7; TRBD1 matches 9 bases. The CDR3 totals 15 residues. V gave up 0 bases and J gave up 7 bases; unmatched junction bases: 8. The germline V gene encodes CDR1 SGHRS and CDR2 YFSETQ.